A selection of T cell receptor beta chains follows, all from one sample in a study of blood T cell repertoires in COVID-19. Some clones are missing from TCRdb's copy, which holds only in-frame ones; the method was immunoSEQ multiplex PCR. This table holds roughly 240,000 clones, 86% found once. The sequencing sample was made of PBMCs or T cells enriched from blood (not recorded which). The receptors were sampled from a woman in her 50s who had recovered from COVID-19. Both conserved end residues are part of each CDR3. Fields, in order: clone size, V gene, CDR3 length, J gene, D gene, CDR3 protein, CDR3 DNA. D genes are given only for firm matches. Clone size appears in some rows only: once, few, many, or a class for an expanded clone.

>-|TRBV19|16|TRBJ1-5|TRBD1
CASSKGTGFNNQPQHF
TGTGCCAGTAGTAAAGGGACAGGGTTTAACAATCAGCCCCAGCATTTT
>-|TRBV4-3|17|TRBJ2-1|-
CASSQGVPYSTYNEQFF
TGCGCCAGCAGCCAAGGAGTTCCGTACTCCACCTACAATGAGCAGTTCTTC
>-|TRBV7-2|16|TRBJ1-2|-
CASSLVERIRVYGYTF
TGTGCCAGCAGCTTAGTGGAGAGGATCCGAGTCTATGGCTACACCTTC
>-|TRBV29-1|13|TRBJ1-5|-
CSVEWQKNQPQHF
TGCAGCGTTGAATGGCAGAAGAATCAGCCCCAGCATTTT
>-|TRBV9|18|TRBJ2-7|-
CATRNDDRTKTKSYEQYF
TGTGCCACCCGAAATGATGACAGAACAAAGACGAAATCCTACGAGCAGTACTTC
>-|TRBV25-1|15|TRBJ1-2|-
CASSEYQGQKDGYTF
TGTGCCAGCAGTGAATATCAGGGTCAGAAAGATGGCTACACCTTC
>-|TRBV5-4|16|TRBJ2-1|-
CASSSASGGPYNEQFF
TGTGCCAGCAGCTCCGCATCGGGGGGCCCATACAATGAGCAGTTCTTC
>-|TRBV7-2|15|TRBJ2-3|TRBD2
CASSNDGLELDTQYF
TGTGCCAGCAGCAATGACGGACTAGAGTTGGATACGCAGTATTTT
>-|TRBV12-3/TRBV12-4|12|TRBJ1-2|-
CASSVHGHGYTF
TGTGCCAGCAGTGTCCATGGGCATGGCTACACCTTC
>-|TRBV19|13|TRBJ2-1|-
CASSSLSYNEQFF
TGTGCCAGTAGTAGTCTCTCCTACAATGAGCAGTTCTTC
>-|TRBV5-6|14|TRBJ2-7|TRBD1
CASSSSTGDYEQYF
TGTGCCAGCAGCTCGTCGACAGGGGATTACGAGCAGTACTTC
>-|TRBV18|15|TRBJ2-2|TRBD1
CASSGGQGLRGELFF
TGTGCCAGCTCCGGAGGACAGGGTCTCCGAGGGGAGCTGTTTTTT
>-|TRBV27|14|TRBJ1-6|-
CASRPSLYNSPLHF
TGTGCCAGCAGGCCGAGTCTGTATAATTCACCCCTCCACTTT
>-|TRBV6-5|13|TRBJ2-7|-
CASRTTSSYEQYF
TGTGCCAGCAGAACGACTAGCTCCTACGAGCAGTACTTC
>-|TRBV3-1/TRBV3-2|16|TRBJ2-6|-
CASSQGQSSGANVLTF
TGTGCCAGCAGCCAAGGACAGAGCTCTGGGGCCAACGTCCTGACTTTC
>-|TRBV2|14|TRBJ1-1|-
CASSERSLNTEAFF
TGTGCCAGCAGTGAAAGGAGCCTGAACACTGAAGCTTTCTTT
>-|TRBV4-1|17|TRBJ2-7|TRBD2
CASSQNPGLATAYEQYF
TGCGCCAGCAGCCAAAACCCGGGACTAGCAACCGCCTACGAGCAGTACTTC
>-|TRBV21-1|18|TRBJ1-2|-
CASSKRGGAIPLLEGYTF
TGTGCCAGCAGCAAAAGGGGTGGGGCTATACCGTTACTTGAGGGCTACACCTTC
>-|TRBV3-1/TRBV3-2|14|TRBJ2-7|-
CASSPSYREHEQYF
TGTGCCAGCAGCCCGTCTTACAGGGAACACGAGCAGTACTTC
>-|TRBV3-1/TRBV3-2|15|TRBJ2-2|-
CASSSGTANTGELFF
TGTGCCAGCAGTTCCGGGACTGCGAACACCGGGGAGCTGTTTTTT
>-|TRBV5-8|15|TRBJ2-6|-
CASSFRGAGANVLTF
TGTGCCAGCAGCTTCAGGGGGGCTGGGGCCAACGTCCTGACTTTC
>-|TRBV28|13|TRBJ2-3|-
CASREGGGDTQYF
TGTGCCAGCAGAGAAGGGGGGGGAGATACGCAGTATTTT
>once|TRBV19|14|TRBJ1-4|-
CASSRQVANEKLFF
TGTGCCAGTAGCAGACAGGTTGCTAATGAAAAACTGTTTTTT